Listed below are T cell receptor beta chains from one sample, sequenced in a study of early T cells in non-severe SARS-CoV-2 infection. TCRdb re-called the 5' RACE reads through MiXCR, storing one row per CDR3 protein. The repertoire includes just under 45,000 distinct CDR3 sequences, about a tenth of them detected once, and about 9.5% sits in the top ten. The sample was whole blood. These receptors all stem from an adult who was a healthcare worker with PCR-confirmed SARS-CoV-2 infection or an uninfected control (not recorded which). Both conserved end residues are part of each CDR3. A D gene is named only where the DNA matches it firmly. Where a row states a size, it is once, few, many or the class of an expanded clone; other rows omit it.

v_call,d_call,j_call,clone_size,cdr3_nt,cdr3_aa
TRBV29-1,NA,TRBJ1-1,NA,TGCAGCGTTTCTCAGTTTAACACTGAAGCTTTCTTT,CSVSQFNTEAFF
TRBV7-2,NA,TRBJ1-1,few,TGTGCCAGCAGCTTTACACGAGTTGAAGCTTTCTTT,CASSFTRVEAFF
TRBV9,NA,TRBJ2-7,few,TGTGCCAGCAGCGTTGGATCCGAGCAGTACTTC,CASSVGSEQYF
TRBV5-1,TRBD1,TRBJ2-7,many,TGCGCCAGCAGCTTGGTAGTAGGGACAGGGGGCTCCTACGAGCAGTACTTC,CASSLVVGTGGSYEQYF
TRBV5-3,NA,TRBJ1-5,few,TGTGCCAGAAGCTTGTTCGGCAGGGAGGGTCAGCCCCAGCATTTT,CARSLFGREGQPQHF
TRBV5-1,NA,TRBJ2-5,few,TGCGCCAGCAGCGTGGCGGGTAGCGAGACCCAGTACTTC,CASSVAGSETQYF
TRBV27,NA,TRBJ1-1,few,TGTGCCAGCAGTTTAAGCGGACCGGTTGAAGCTTTCTTT,CASSLSGPVEAFF
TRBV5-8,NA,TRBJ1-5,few,TGTGCCAGCAGCCCGGAGGGTCGGCTCGTAGGGCCGTCGTTAAATCAGCCCCAGCATTTT,CASSPEGRLVGPSLNQPQHF
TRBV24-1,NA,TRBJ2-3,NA,TGTGCCACCAGTGATTTGAGGGGGACGGCAACAGATACGCAGTATTTT,CATSDLRGTATDTQYF
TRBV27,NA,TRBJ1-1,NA,TGTGCCAGCAGTTTACTTTCAGACTTGGAGGCTTTCTTT,CASSLLSDLEAFF
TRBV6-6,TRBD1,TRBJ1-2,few,TGTGCCAGCAGACCACAGGGGGCACAGGGCTACACCTTC,CASRPQGAQGYTF
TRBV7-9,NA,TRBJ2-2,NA,TGTGCCAGCAGCTTTAGGCGATCCGCGAACACCGGGGAGCTGTTTTTT,CASSFRRSANTGELFF
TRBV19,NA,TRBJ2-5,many,TGTGCCAGTAGTAACCGGGGCCAAGAGACCCAGTACTTC,CASSNRGQETQYF
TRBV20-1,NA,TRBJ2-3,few,TGCAGTGTTGATCCGGCAGATACGCAGTATTTT,CSVDPADTQYF
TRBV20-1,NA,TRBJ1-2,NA,TGCAGTGCTAGCCATACAGGGTACTATGGCTACACCTTC,CSASHTGYYGYTF
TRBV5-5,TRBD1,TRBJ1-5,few,TGTGCCAGCAGCTTGGGCCAGGGGGCTATTCAGCCCCAGCATTTT,CASSLGQGAIQPQHF
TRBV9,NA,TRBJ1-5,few,TGTGCCAGCAGCGCTTCGACATCTAGCAATCAGCCCCAGCATTTT,CASSASTSSNQPQHF
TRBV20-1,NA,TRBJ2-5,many,TGCAGTGCTAAAGGATCGGCCCAGTACTTC,CSAKGSAQYF
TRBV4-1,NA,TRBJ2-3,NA,TGCGCCAGCCGACCTCTAGGAGTAGATACGCAGTATTTT,CASRPLGVDTQYF
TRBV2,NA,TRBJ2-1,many,TGTGCCAGCAGCGGAAGATCCGCCGGGGGACACAATGAGCAGTTCTTC,CASSGRSAGGHNEQFF
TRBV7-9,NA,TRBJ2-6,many,TGTGCCAGCAGCAACCCCGATGGCTCTGGGGCCAACGTCCTGACTTTC,CASSNPDGSGANVLTF
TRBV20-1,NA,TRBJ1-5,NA,TGCAGTGCTAGAGATCTTGGGGCCCAGCATTTT,CSARDLGAQHF
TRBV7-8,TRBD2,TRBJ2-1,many,TGTGCCAGCAGCTTAGCGCCCACCGCGGGGGGCGGCTACAATGAGCAGTTCTTC,CASSLAPTAGGGYNEQFF
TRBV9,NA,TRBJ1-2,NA,TGTGCCAGCAGCCCTAGGGGGGCAGATGGCTACACCTTC,CASSPRGADGYTF
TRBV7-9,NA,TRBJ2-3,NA,TGTGCCAGCACCTCAACTGGGGATACGCAGTATTTT,CASTSTGDTQYF
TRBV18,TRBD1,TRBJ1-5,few,TGTGCCAGCTCGTCCGGGACAGGGAACAATCAGCCCCAGCATTTT,CASSSGTGNNQPQHF
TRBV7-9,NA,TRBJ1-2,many,TGTGCCAGCAGCTTAGGGGCAGGGATCTATGGCTACACCTTC,CASSLGAGIYGYTF
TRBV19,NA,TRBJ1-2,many,TGTGCCACCCAGGGTGACGGCTACACCTTC,CATQGDGYTF
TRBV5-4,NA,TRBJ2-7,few,TGTGCCAGCAGCCCCGGGCAGGCATTACCGCACGAGCAGTACTTC,CASSPGQALPHEQYF
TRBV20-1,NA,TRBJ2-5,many,TGCAGTGCTAGAGCTGGGTTGGTGGAGACCCAGTACTTC,CSARAGLVETQYF
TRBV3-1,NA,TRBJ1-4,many,TGTGCCAGCAGCCTGTCCGACCTCCGACCTAATGAAAAACTGTTTTTT,CASSLSDLRPNEKLFF
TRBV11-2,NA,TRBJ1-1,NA,TGTGCCAGCAGCTCGCCTCAGGGATGGGCTGAAGCTTTCTTT,CASSSPQGWAEAFF
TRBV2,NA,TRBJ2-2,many,TGTGCCAGCGCCCGGGACGGAGCGAACACCGGGGAGCTGTTTTTT,CASARDGANTGELFF
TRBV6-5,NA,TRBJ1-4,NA,TGTGCCAGCAGTTACCGGGGCCGGGGTCGGGAAAAACTGTTTTTT,CASSYRGRGREKLFF
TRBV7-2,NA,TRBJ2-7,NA,TGTGCCAGCAGCTTAGTGGGGCCTAGCTCCTACGAGCAGTACTTC,CASSLVGPSSYEQYF
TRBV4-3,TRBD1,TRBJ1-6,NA,TGCGCCAGCGGCCAGTCAACAGGGGGCTATAATTCACCCCTCCACTTT,CASGQSTGGYNSPLHF
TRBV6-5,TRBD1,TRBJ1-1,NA,TGTGCCAGCAGTTACGGGACAGAGAACACTGAAGCTTTCTTT,CASSYGTENTEAFF
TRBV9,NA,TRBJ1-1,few,TGTGCCAGCAGCGCCGGGCCCTACACTGGGACTTTCTTT,CASSAGPYTGTFF
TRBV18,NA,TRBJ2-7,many,TGTGCCAGCTCACCCGGGCCTCCCTACGAGCAGTACTTC,CASSPGPPYEQYF
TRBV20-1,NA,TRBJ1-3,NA,TGCAGTGCTAGAGATCTCGCTTCCTCTGGAAACACCATATATTTT,CSARDLASSGNTIYF
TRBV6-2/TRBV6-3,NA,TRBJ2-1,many,TGTGCCAGCAGTTACGGGGGTTATGAGCAGTTCTTC,CASSYGGYEQFF